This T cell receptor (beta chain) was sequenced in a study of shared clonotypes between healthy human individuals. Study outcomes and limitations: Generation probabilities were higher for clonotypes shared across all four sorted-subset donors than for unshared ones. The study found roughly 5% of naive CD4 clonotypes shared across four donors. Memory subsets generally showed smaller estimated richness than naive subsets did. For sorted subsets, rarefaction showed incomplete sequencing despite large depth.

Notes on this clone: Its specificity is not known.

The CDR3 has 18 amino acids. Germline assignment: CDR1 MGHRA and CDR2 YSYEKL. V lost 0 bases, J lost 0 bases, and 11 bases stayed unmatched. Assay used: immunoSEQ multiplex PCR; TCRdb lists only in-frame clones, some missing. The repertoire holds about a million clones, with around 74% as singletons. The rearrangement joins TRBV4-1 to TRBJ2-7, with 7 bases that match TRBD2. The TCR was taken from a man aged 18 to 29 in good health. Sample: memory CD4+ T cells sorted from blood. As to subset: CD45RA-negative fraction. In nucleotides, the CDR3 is TGCGCCAGCAGCCAAGAGAGGGCAGCGGGGTTAAACTCCTACGAGCAGTACTTC. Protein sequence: CASSQERAAGLNSYEQYF.